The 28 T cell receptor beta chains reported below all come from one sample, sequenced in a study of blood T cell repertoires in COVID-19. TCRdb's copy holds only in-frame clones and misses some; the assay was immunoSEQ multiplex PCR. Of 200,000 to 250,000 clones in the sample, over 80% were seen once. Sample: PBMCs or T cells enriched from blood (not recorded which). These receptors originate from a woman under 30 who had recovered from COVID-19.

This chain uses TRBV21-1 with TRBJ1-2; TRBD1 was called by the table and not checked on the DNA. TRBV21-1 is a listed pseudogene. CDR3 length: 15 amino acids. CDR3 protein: CASSKEVQVNYGYTF. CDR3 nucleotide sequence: TGTGCCAGCAGCAAAGAGGTACAGGTTAACTATGGCTACACCTTC.

DNA for the CDR3: TGTGCCAGCAGTCCCTCCCCCCCGGGAATATATGGCTACACCTTC. It codes for CASSPSPPGIYGYTF. V is TRBV27 and J is TRBJ1-2, with unresolved D. The germline gives CDR1 MNHEY, CDR2 SMNVEV (reference sequence). The CDR3 totals 15 residues. V gave up 5 bases and J gave up 5 bases, with 18 bases separating them.

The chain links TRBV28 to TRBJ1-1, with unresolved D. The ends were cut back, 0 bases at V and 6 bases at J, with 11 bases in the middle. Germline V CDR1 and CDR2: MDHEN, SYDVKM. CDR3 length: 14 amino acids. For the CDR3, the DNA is TGTGCCAGCAGTTTATGGCGGGGAACCGCTGAAGCTTTCTTT. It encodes CASSLWRGTAEAFF.

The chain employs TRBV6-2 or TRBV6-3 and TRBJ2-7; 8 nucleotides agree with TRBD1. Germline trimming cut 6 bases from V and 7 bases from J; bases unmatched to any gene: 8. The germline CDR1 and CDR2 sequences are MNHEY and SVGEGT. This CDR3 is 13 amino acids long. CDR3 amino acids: CASSRTGFHEQYF. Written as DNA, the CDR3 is TGTGCCAGCAGCCGGACAGGGTTTCATGAGCAGTACTTC.

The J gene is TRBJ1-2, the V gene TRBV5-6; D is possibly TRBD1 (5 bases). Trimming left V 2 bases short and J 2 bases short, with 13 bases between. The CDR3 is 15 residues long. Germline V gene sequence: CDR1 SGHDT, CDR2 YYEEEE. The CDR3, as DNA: TGTGCCAGCAGCTTAGGGGAGGGGACCAACTATGGCTACACCTTC. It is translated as CASSLGEGTNYGYTF.

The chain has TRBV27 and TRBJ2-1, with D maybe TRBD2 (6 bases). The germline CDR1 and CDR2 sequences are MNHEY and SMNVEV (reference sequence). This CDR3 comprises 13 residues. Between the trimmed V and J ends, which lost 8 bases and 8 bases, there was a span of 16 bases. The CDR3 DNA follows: TGTGCCAGCGGGAGGACTGGTCTCCATGAGCAGTTCTTC. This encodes CASGRTGLHEQFF.

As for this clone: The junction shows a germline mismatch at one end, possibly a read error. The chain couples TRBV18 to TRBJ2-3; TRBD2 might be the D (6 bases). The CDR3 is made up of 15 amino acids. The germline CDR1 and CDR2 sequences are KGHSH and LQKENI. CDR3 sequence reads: CASSPQAGRADTQYF. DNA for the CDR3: TGTGCCAGCTCCCCACAAGCGGGCCGGGCTGATACGCAGTATTTT.

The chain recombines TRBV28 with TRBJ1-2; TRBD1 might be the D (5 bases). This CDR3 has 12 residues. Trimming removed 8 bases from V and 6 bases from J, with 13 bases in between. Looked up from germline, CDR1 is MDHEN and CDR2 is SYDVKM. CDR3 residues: CASSGAANGYTF. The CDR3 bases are TGTGCCAGCTCTGGGGCCGCAAATGGCTACACCTTC.

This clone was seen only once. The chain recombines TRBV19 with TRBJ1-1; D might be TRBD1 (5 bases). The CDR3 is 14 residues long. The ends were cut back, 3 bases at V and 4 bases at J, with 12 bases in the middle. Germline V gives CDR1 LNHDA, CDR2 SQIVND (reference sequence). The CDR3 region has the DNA TGTGCCAGTAGTATGTTGGGGGGTACCACTGAAGCTTTCTTT. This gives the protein CASSMLGGTTEAFF.

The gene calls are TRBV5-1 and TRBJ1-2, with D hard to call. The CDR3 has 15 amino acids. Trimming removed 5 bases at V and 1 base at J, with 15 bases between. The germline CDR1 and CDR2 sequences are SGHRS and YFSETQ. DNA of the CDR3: TGCGCCAGCAGGACGGGCCACGGGATTAACTATGGCTACACCTTC. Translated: CASRTGHGINYGYTF.

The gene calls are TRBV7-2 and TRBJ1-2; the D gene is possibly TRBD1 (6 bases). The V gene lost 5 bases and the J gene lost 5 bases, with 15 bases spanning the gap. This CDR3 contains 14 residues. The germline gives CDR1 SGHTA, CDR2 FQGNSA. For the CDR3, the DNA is TGTGCCAGCAGCCCCTGGGACATTTGGTATGGCTACACCTTC. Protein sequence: CASSPWDIWYGYTF.

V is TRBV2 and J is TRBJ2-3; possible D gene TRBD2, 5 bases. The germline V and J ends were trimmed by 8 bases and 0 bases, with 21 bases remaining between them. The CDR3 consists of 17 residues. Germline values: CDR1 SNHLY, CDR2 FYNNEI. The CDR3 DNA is TGTGCCAGCTGTCGGGGAACGGTACGGTTAAGCACAGATACGCAGTATTTT. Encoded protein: CASCRGTVRLSTDTQYF.

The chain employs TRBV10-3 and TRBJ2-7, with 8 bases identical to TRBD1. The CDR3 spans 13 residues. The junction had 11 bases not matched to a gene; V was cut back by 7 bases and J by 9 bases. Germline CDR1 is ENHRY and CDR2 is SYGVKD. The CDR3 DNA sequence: TGTGCCATCACCACAAAACCTGACAGGGGGCAGTACTTC. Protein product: CAITTKPDRGQYF.

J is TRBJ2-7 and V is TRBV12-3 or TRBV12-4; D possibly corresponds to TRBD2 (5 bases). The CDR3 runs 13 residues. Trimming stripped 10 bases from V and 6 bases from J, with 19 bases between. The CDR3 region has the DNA TGTGCCACCCGGACTGCTGGGCGAGGCGAGCAGTACTTC. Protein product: CATRTAGRGEQYF.

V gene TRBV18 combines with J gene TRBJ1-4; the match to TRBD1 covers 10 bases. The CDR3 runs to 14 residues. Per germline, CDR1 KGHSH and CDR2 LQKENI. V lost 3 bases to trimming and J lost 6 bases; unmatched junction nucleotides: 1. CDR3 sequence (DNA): TGTGCCAGCTCACCTGGACAGGGGGATGAAAAACTGTTTTTT. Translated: CASSPGQGDEKLFF.

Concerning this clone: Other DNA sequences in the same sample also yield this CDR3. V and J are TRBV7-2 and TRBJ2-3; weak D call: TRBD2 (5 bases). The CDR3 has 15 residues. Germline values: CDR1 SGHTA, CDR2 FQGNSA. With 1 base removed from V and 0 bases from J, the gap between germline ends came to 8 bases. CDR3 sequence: CASSLVAGSTDTQYF. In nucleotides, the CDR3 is TGTGCCAGCAGCTTAGTGGCGGGCAGCACAGATACGCAGTATTTT.

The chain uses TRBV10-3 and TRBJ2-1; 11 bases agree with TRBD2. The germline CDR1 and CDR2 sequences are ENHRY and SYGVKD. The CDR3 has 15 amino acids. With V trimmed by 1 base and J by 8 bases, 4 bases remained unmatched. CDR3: CAISEFTSGGDEQFF. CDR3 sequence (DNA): TGTGCCATCAGTGAGTTCACTAGCGGGGGTGATGAGCAGTTCTTC.

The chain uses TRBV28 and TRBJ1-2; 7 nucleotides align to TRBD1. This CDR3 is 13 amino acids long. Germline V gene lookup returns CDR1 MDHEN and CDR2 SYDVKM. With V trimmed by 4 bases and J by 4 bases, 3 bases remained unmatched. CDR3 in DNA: TGTGCCAGCAGTTCGGGACAGATCTATGGCTACACCTTC. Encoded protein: CASSSGQIYGYTF.

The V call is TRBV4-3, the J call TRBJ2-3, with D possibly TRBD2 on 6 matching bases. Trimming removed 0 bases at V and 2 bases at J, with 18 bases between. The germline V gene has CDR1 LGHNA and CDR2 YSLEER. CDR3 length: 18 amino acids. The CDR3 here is CASSQEWRAGTSTDTQYF. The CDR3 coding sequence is TGCGCCAGCAGCCAAGAGTGGCGTGCCGGGACTTCCACAGATACGCAGTATTTT.

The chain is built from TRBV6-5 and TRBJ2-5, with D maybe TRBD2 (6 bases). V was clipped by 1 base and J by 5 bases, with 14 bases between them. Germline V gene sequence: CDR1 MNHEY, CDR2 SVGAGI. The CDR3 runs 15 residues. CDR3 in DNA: TGTGCCAGCAGTTACTTGGGCGGGACCCAGGAGACCCAGTACTTC. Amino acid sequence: CASSYLGGTQETQYF.

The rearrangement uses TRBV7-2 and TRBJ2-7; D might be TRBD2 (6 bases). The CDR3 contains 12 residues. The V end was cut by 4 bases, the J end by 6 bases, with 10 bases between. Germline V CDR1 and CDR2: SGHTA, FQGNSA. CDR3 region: CASSYGGGEQYF. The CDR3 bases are TGTGCCAGCAGCTACGGGGGTGGCGAGCAGTACTTC.

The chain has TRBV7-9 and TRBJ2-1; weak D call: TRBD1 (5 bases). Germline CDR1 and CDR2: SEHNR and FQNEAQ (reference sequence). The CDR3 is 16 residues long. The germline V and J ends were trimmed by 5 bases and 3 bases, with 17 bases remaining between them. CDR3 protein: CASSRQPATVYNEQFF. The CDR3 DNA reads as TGTGCCAGCAGCCGGCAACCTGCGACAGTCTACAATGAGCAGTTCTTC.

Here the CDR3 reads CASIEARNTEAFF. The CDR3 DNA is TGTGCCAGCATCGAGGCGCGGAACACTGAAGCTTTCTTT. The chain combines TRBV6-5 with TRBJ1-1; D uncertain. The germline CDR1 and CDR2 sequences are MNHEY and SVGAGI. The length of the CDR3 is 13 residues. The germline V and J ends were trimmed by 7 bases and 1 base, with 10 bases remaining between them.

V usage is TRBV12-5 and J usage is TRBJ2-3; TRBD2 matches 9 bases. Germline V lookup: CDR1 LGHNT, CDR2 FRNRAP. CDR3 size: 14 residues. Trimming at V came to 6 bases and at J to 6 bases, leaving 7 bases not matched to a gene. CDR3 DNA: TGTGCTAGTGGACTGAGCGGGGGGCCCGATACGCAGTATTTT. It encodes CASGLSGGPDTQYF.

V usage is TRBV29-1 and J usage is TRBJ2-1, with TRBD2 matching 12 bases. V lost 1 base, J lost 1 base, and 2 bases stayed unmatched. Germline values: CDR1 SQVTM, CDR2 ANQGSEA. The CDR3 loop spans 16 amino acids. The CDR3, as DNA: TGCAGCGTTGAAGGGACTAGCGGGAAATCCTACAATGAGCAGTTCTTC. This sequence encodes CSVEGTSGKSYNEQFF.

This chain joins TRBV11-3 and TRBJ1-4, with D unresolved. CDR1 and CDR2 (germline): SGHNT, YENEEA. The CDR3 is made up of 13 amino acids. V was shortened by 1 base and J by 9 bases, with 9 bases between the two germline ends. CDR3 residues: CASSLVPGKKLFF. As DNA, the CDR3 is TGTGCCAGCAGCTTAGTTCCGGGGAAAAAACTGTTTTTT.

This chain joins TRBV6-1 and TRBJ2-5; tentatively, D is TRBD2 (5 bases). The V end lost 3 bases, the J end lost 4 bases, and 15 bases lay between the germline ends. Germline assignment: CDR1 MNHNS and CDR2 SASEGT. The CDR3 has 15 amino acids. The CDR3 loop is CASSDNVGVAETQYF. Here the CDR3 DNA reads TGTGCCAGCAGTGATAATGTGGGAGTAGCAGAGACCCAGTACTTC.

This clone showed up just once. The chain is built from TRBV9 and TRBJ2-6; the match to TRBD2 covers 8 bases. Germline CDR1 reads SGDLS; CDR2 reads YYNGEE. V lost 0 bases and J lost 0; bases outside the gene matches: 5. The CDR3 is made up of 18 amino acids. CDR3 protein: CASSVEGGGHSGANVLTF. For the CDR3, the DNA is TGTGCCAGCAGCGTAGAAGGCGGGGGGCACTCTGGGGCCAACGTCCTGACTTTC.